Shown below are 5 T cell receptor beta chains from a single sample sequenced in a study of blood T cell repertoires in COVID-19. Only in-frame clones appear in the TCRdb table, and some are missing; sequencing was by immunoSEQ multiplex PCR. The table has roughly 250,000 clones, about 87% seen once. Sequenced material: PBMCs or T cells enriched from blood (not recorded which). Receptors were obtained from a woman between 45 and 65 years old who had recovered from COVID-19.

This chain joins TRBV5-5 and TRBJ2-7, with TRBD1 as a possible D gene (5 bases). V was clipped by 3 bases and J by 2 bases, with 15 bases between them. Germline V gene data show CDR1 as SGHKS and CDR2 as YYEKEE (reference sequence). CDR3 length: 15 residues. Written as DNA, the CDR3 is TGTGCCAGCAGCTCCCTTCAGGGTATGACCTACGAGCAGTACTTC. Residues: CASSSLQGMTYEQYF.

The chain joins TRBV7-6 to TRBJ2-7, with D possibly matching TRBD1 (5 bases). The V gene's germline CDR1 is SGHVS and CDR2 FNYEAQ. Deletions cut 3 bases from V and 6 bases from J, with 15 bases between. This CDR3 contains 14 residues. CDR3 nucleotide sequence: TGTGCCAGCAGCTTCGGACAATCGGAAGGCGAGCAGTACTTC. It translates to CASSFGQSEGEQYF. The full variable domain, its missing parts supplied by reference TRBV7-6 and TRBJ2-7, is GAGVSQSPRYKVTKRGQDVALRCDPISGHVSLYWYRQALGQGPEFLTYFNYEAQQDKSGLPNDRFSAERPEGSISTLTIQRTEQRDSAMYRCASSFGQSEGEQYFGPGTRLTVT.

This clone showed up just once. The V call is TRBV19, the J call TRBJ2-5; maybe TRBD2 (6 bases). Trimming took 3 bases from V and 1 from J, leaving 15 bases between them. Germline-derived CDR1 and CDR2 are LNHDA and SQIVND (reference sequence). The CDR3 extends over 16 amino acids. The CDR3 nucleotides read TGTGCCAGTAGTATTTTGGGATACGGGGGCCAAGAGACCCAGTACTTC. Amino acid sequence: CASSILGYGGQETQYF.

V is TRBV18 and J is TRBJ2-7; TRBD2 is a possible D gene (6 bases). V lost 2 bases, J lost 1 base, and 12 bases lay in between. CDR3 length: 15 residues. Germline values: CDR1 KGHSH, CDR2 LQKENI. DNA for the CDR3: TGTGCCAGCTCACCAGGTCCCGGAGGGTCCTACGAGCAGTACTTC. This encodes CASSPGPGGSYEQYF.

CDR3 coding DNA: TGTGCCAGCAGCTTAGGCGGGACTGGTCTTGACATTCAGTACTTC. Translating gives CASSLGGTGLDIQYF. This rearrangement joins TRBV7-3 to TRBJ2-4, with D possibly being TRBD2 (6 bases). This CDR3 region has 15 residues. Germline assignment: CDR1 SGHTA and CDR2 FQGTGA. The ends were cut back, 2 bases at V and 8 bases at J, with 16 bases in the middle.